One sample yielded the 3 T cell receptor beta chains listed below, sequenced in a study of blood T cell repertoires in COVID-19. The repertoire was sequenced with immunoSEQ multiplex PCR; TCRdb's copy has only in-frame clones and lacks some. Of 60,000 or so clones in the sample, more than 80% were seen once. The sample consisted of peripheral blood. The receptors were sampled from a man older than 75 with acute or convalescent COVID-19.

The V and J genes are TRBV2 and TRBJ1-5, with D tentatively TRBD1 (6 bases). The germline gives CDR1 SNHLY, CDR2 FYNNEI. CDR3 size: 15 residues. Trimming took 5 bases from V and 1 from J, leaving 12 bases between them. The CDR3 spells CASSPGTLSNQPQHF. The CDR3 nucleotides read TGTGCCAGCAGTCCCGGGACATTAAGCAATCAGCCCCAGCATTTT.

The genes are TRBV20-1 and TRBJ2-1; 8 bases line up with TRBD2. The CDR3 consists of 15 residues. V dropped 3 bases and J dropped 0; count of bases not matched to a gene: 4. Germline-derived CDR1 and CDR2 are DFQATT and SNEGSKA (reference sequence). The CDR3 sequence is CSASRLASSYNEQFF. In DNA, the CDR3 is TGCAGTGCTAGTAGACTAGCGAGCTCCTACAATGAGCAGTTCTTC.

This clone was seen only once. The rearrangement links TRBV7-9 to TRBJ1-1; 9 nucleotides agree with TRBD1. Germline trimming cut 3 bases from V and 7 bases from J; bases unmatched to any gene: 6. This CDR3 is built from 14 residues. The germline CDR1 and CDR2 sequences are SEHNR and FQNEAQ (reference sequence). CDR3 in DNA: TGTGCCAGCAGCTTGGGACAGGGCTATTTTGAAGCTTTCTTT. Encoded protein: CASSLGQGYFEAFF. Full variable domain (rest looked up from reference TRBV7-9 and TRBJ1-1): DTGVSQNPRHKITKRGQNVTFRCDPISEHNRLYWYRQTLGQGPEFLTYFQNEAQLEKSRLLSDRFSAERPKGSFSTLEIQRTEQGDSAMYLCASSLGQGYFEAFFGQGTRLTVV.